This TCR beta chain was recovered during a study of PD-1 blockade in classical Hodgkin lymphoma. Study results and caveats: CD4+ TCR diversity, unlike CD8+, climbed significantly by C4D1. In newly diagnosed patients, baseline TCR diversity was reportedly below that of healthy donors.

In germline, CDR1 is WNHNN, CDR2 SYGVQD (reference sequence). The CDR3 runs 13 residues. V lost 2 bases and J lost 8, with 10 bases in between. As to this clone: Its target is not known.

The repertoire was sequenced with immunoSEQ multiplex PCR; TCRdb's copy has only in-frame clones and lacks some. In the table there are about 21,000 clones, 84% of which are singletons. Specified time point: cycle 4 day 1 (C4D1), after less than seven weeks of nivolumab. Each of the patients experienced relapse following autologous stem cell transplantation, and their brentuximab vedotin exposure differed. From thawed PBMCs, magnetic negative selection was used to isolate the CD8+ T cells. Best responses included complete response and partial response; otherwise, the best response was progressive disease.

The TCR originated in a human donor with classical Hodgkin lymphoma. The sequences come from CD8+ T cells from blood, collected before the fourth cycle of nivolumab. This chain links TRBV10-1 with TRBJ2-1, with a possible D match to TRBD1 (5 bases). The CDR3 nucleotides are TGCGCCAGCAGTGAGAAGGGGTCATATGAGCAGTTCTTC. This sequence encodes CASSEKGSYEQFF.